Below, 10 T cell receptor beta chains from the same sample are listed, as sequenced in a study of T cells in Graves' hyperthyroidism and ophthalmopathy. RNA transcripts yielded amplified TCR beta CDR3 regions. HTBI primers drove first-round RT-PCR of the TCR CDR3. TCRdb re-analysed the multiplex PCR reads in MiXCR, keeping a single row per CDR3 protein. The top ten hold roughly 19% of the sample, which has more than 350,000 distinct CDR3 sequences, roughly 15% seen once. Material for sequencing was blood. The receptors were gathered from a woman between 55 and 75 years old with Graves' ophthalmopathy.

This clonotype was counted ten times or more. The chain uses TRBV28 and TRBJ2-1; either TRBD1 or TRBD2 may supply D (5 bases each). Germline V CDR1 and CDR2: MDHEN, SYDVKM. This CDR3 contains 17 residues. The V end was cut by 2 bases, the J end by 4 bases, with 18 bases between. For the CDR3, the DNA is TGTGCCAGCAGTTTAGGGACCGGCTTCCTAATATACAATGAGCAGTTCTTC. Translation gives CASSLGTGFLIYNEQFF.

The chain joins TRBV20-1 to TRBJ1-2; the D is unclear. Trimming shortened V by 0 bases and J by 6 bases, and 17 bases separated the two germline ends. Per germline, CDR1 DFQATT and CDR2 SNEGSKA (reference sequence). The CDR3 has 15 amino acids. The CDR3 spells CSARDPNSPQDGYTF. For the CDR3, the DNA is TGCAGTGCTAGAGATCCCAATTCCCCCCAGGATGGCTACACCTTC.

The sample holds many counts of this clonotype. This sequence joins TRBV29-1 and TRBJ2-1; 7 bases agree with TRBD2. The CDR3 is made up of 13 amino acids. V lost 4 bases to trimming and J lost 3 bases; unmatched junction nucleotides: 3. From germline, CDR1 is SQVTM and CDR2 ANQGSEA. The CDR3 coding sequence is TGCAGCGTTGGGGACTACCTCTACAATGAGCAGTTCTTC. As protein: CSVGDYLYNEQFF.

This clonotype was recorded at least ten times. The chain has TRBV20-1 and TRBJ1-2; 7 bases are shared with TRBD1. This CDR3 comprises 14 residues. Germline CDR1 DFQATT, CDR2 SNEGSKA (reference sequence). The ends lost 0 bases at V and 4 bases at J; junction bases unmatched: 5. Here the CDR3 DNA reads TGCAGTGCTAGAGAGACAGGGTCTTCCTATGGCTACACCTTC. Translation: CSARETGSSYGYTF.

This clonotype was observed at least ten times. The rearrangement joins TRBV27 to TRBJ2-5; D gene ambiguous. V lost 0 bases, J lost 1 base, and 9 bases lay in between. The germline CDR1 and CDR2 sequences are MNHEY and SMNVEV (reference sequence). The CDR3 totals 15 residues. In DNA, the CDR3 is TGTGCCAGCAGTTTATCGGCGGAGTCCCAAGAGACCCAGTACTTC. This translates into CASSLSAESQETQYF.

This clonotype was recorded a few times. This chain uses TRBV6-1 with TRBJ2-7; the match to TRBD1 covers 9 bases. The length of the CDR3 is 14 residues. Trimming took 5 bases from V and 2 from J; bases not matched to a gene: 4. Germline values: CDR1 MNHNS, CDR2 SASEGT. For the CDR3, the DNA is TGTGCCAGCAGTTCATGGGACAGGGCCTACGAGCAGTACTTC. This encodes CASSSWDRAYEQYF.

This clonotype has at least ten counts. The chain employs TRBV5-1 and TRBJ2-7; no definite D call. Per germline, CDR1 SGHRS and CDR2 YFSETQ. Trimming took 0 bases from V and 2 from J, leaving 12 bases between them. The CDR3 loop spans 15 amino acids. In DNA form, the CDR3 reads TGCGCCAGCAGCTTGGCCTTGTCGGGTGCCTACGAGCAGTACTTC. This codes for CASSLALSGAYEQYF.

The V and J genes are TRBV10-2 and TRBJ2-1; the match to TRBD2 covers 10 bases. Germline assignment: CDR1 WSHSY and CDR2 SAAADI. This CDR3 is built from 15 residues. Trimming at V came to 2 bases and at J to 2 bases, leaving 0 bases not matched to a gene. The CDR3 DNA follows: TGCGCCAGCAGTGAGACTAGCGGGGCCTACAATGAGCAGTTCTTC. Translated, it gives CASSETSGAYNEQFF.

The chain couples TRBV28 to TRBJ2-3; 11 positions agree with TRBD2. Germline CDR1 is MDHEN and CDR2 is SYDVKM. Trimming took 10 bases from V and 2 from J; bases not matched to a gene: 8. The CDR3 loop spans 15 amino acids. CDR3 sequence: CATRLAGPITDTQYF. For the CDR3, the DNA is TGTGCCACCCGACTAGCGGGACCAATCACAGATACGCAGTATTTT.

This clonotype was picked up a small number of times. The V gene is TRBV9, the J gene TRBJ2-1, with TRBD2 matching 7 bases. This CDR3 region has 14 residues. The V segment lost 0 bases and the J segment 7 bases; nucleotides outside the gene matches: 4. Germline CDR1 is SGDLS and CDR2 is YYNGEE. CDR3 nucleotides: TGTGCCAGCAGCGTAGGGGAGGGACGAAATGAGCAGTTCTTC. Encoded protein: CASSVGEGRNEQFF.